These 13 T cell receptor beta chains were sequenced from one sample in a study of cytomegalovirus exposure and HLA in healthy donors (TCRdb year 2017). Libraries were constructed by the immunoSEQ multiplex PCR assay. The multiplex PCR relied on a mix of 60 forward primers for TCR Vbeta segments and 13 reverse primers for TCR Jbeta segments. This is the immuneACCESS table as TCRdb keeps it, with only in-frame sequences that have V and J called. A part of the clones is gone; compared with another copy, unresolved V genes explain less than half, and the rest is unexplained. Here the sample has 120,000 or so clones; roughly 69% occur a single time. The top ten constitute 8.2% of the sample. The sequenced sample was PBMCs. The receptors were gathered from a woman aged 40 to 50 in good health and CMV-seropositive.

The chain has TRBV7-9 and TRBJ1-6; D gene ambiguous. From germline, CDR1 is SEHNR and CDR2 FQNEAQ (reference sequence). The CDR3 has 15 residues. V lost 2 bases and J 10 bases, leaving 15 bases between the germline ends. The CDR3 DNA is TGTGCCAGCAGCTTATTCCGGTCGGAGAAATCACCCCTCCACTTT. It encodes CASSLFRSEKSPLHF.

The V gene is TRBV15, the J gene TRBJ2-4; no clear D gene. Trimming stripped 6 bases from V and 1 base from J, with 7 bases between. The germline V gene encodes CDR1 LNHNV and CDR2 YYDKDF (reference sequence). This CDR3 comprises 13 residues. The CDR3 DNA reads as TGTGCCACCAGAGGAGCGGCCAAAAACATTCAGTACTTC. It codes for CATRGAAKNIQYF. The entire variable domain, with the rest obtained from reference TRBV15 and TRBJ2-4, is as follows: DAMVIQNPRYQVTQFGKPVTLSCSQTLNHNVMYWYQQKSSQAPKLLFHYYDKDFNNEADTPDNFQSRRPNTSFCFLDIRSPGLGDTAMYLCATRGAAKNIQYFGAGTRLSVL.

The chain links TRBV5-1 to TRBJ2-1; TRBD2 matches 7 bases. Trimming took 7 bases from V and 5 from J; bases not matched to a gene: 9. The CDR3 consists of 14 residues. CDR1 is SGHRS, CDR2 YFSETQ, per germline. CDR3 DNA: TGCGCCAGCGAAGCGGGGATAAACAACAATGAGCAGTTCTTC. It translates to CASEAGINNNEQFF.

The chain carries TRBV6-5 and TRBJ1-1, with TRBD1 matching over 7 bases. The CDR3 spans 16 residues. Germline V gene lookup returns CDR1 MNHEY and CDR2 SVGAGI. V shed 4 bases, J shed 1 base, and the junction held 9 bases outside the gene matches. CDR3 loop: CASSFLQGTANTEAFF. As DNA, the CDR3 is TGTGCCAGCAGTTTTCTACAGGGGACCGCGAACACTGAAGCTTTCTTT.

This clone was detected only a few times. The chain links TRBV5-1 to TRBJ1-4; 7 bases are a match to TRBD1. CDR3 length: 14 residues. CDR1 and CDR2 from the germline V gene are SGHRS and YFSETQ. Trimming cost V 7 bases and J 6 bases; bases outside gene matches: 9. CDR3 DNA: TGCGCCAGCGCCCCAGGGGGTCATTATGAAAAACTGTTTTTT. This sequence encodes CASAPGGHYEKLFF.

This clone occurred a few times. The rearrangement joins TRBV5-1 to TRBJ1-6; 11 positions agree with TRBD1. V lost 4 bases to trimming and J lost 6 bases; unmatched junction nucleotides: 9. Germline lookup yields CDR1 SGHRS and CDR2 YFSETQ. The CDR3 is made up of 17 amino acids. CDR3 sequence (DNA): TGCGCCAGCAGCCTATCTGCCGGGACAGGGGGTAATTCACCCCTCCACTTT. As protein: CASSLSAGTGGNSPLHF.

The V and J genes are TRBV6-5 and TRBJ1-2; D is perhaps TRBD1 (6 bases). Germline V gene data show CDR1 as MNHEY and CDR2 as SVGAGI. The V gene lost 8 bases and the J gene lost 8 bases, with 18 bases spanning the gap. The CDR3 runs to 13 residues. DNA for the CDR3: TGTGCCAGCGGCCGGGACACCACCGACGGCTACACCTTC. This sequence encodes CASGRDTTDGYTF.

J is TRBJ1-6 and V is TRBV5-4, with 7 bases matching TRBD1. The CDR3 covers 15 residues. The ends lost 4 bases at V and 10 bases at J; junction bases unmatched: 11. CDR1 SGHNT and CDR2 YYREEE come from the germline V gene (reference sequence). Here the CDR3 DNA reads TGTGCCAGCAGCCGGAACAGGGGAGTAAGATCACCCCTCCACTTT. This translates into CASSRNRGVRSPLHF.

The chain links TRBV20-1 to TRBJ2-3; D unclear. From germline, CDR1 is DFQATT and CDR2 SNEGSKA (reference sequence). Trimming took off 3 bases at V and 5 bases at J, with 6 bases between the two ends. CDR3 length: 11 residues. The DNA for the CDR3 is TGCAGTGCTAGTCCGGGAGATACGCAGTATTTT. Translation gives CSASPGDTQYF.

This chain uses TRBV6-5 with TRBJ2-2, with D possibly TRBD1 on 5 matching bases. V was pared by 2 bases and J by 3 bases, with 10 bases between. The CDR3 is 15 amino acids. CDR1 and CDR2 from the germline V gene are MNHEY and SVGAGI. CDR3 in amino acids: CASSYGTGYTGELFF. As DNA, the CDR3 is TGTGCCAGCAGTTACGGAACAGGCTACACCGGGGAGCTGTTTTTT.

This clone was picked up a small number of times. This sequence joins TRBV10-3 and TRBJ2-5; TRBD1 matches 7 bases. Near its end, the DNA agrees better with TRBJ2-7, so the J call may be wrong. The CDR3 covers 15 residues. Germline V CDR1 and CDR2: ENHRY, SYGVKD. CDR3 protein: CAISLQGSFSYEQYF. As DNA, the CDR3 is TGTGCCATCAGTTTACAGGGGTCATTCTCCTACGAGCAGTACTTC.

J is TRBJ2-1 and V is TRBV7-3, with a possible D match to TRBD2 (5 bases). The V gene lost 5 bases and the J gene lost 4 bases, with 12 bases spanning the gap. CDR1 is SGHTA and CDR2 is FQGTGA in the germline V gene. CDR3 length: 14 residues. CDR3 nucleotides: TGTGCCAGCAGCCCCCAAGGCGGGTACAATGAGCAGTTCTTC. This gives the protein CASSPQGGYNEQFF.

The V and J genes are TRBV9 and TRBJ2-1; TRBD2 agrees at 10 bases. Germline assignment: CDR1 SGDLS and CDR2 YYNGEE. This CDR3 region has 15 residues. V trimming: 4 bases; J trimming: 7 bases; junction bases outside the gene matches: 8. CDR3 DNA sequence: TGTGCCAGCAGCCACCCGGGACTAGCGAGGAATGAGCAGTTCTTC. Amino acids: CASSHPGLARNEQFF.